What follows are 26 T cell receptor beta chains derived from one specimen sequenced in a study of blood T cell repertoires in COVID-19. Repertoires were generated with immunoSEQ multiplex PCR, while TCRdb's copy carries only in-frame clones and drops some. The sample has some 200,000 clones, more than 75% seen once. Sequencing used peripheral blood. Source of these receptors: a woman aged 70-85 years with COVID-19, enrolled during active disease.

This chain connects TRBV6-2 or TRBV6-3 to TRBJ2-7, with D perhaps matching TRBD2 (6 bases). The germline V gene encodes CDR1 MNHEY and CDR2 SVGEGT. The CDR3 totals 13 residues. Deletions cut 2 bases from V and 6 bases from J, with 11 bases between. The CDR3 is CASSYGTSPEQYF. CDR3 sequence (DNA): TGTGCCAGCAGTTACGGGACTTCCCCCGAGCAGTACTTC.

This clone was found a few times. Written as DNA, the CDR3 is TGTGCCAGCAGTTTTCTCGGGGATCAGCCCCAGCATTTT. Its protein is CASSFLGDQPQHF. The chain employs TRBV12-3 or TRBV12-4 and TRBJ1-5, with D unclear. V was clipped by 3 bases and J by 5 bases, with 8 bases between them. The CDR3 runs 13 residues.

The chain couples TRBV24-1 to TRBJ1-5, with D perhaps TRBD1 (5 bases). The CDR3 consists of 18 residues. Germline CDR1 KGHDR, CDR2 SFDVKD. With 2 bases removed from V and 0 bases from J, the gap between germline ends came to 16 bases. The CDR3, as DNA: TGTGCCACCAGTGATTCGTCGGGACTCAAAGCTAGCAATCAGCCCCAGCATTTT. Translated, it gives CATSDSSGLKASNQPQHF.

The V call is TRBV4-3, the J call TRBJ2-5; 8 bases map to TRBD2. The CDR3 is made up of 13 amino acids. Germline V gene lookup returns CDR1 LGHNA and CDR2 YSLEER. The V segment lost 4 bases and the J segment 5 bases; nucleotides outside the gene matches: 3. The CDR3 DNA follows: TGCGCCAGCAGCCCCGGGGGGGCGGAGACCCAGTACTTC. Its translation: CASSPGGAETQYF.

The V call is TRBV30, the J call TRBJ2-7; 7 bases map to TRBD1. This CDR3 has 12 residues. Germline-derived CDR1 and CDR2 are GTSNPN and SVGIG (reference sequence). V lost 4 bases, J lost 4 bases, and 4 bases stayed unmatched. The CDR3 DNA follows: TGTGCCTGGAAAGGGACAGTATACGAGCAGTACTTC. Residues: CAWKGTVYEQYF. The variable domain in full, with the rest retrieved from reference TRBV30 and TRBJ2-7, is SQTIHQWPATLVQPVGSPLSLECTVEGTSNPNLYWYRQAAGRGLQLLFYSVGIGQISSEVPQNLSASRPQDRQFILSSKKLLLSDSGFYLCAWKGTVYEQYFGPGTRLTVT.

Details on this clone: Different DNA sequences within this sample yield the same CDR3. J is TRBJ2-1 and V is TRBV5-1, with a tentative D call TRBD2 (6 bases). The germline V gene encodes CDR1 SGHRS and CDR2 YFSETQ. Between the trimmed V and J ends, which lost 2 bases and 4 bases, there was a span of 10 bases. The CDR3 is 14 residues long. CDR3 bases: TGCGCCAGCAGCTTAGCGGGCGATTACAATGAGCAGTTCTTC. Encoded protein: CASSLAGDYNEQFF. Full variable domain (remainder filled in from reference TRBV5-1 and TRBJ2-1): KAGVTQTPRYLIKTRGQQVTLSCSPISGHRSVSWYQQTPGQGLQFLFEYFSETQRNKGNFPGRFSGRQFSNSRSEMNVSTLELGDSALYLCASSLAGDYNEQFFGPGTRLTVL.

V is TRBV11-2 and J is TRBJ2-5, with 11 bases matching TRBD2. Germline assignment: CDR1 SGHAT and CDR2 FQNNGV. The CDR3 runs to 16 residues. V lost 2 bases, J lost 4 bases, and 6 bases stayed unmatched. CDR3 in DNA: TGTGCCAGCAGCTTACTGACCGGGACTAGCGGAGAGACCCAGTACTTC. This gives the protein CASSLLTGTSGETQYF.

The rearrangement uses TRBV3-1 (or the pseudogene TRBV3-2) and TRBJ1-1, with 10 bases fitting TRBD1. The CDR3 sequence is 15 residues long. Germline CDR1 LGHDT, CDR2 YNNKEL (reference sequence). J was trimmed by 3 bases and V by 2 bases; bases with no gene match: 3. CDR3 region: CASSQRTGGDTEAFF. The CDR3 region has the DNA TGTGCCAGCAGCCAAAGGACAGGGGGGGACACTGAAGCTTTCTTT.

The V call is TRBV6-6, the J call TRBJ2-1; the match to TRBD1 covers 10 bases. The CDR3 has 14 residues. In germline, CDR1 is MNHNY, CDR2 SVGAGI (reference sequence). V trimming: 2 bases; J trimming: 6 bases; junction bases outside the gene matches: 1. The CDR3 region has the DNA TGTGCCAGCAGTTACGGGGACAGGGGCAATGAGCAGTTCTTC. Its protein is CASSYGDRGNEQFF.

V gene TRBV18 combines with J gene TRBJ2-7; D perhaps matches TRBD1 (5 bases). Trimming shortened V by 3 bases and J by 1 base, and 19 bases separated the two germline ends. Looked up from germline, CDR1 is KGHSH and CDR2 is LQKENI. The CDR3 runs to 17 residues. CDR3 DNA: TGTGCCAGCTCACCCCGTGGGGCTAGTTCGGGTTCCTACGAGCAGTACTTC. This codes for CASSPRGASSGSYEQYF.

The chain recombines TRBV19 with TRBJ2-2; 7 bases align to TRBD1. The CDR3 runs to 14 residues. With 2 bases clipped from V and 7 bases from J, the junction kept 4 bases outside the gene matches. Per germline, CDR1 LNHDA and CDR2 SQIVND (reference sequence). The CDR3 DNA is TGTGCCAGTAGTATAATGGGGGACAGCGGGGAGCTGTTTTTT. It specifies CASSIMGDSGELFF.

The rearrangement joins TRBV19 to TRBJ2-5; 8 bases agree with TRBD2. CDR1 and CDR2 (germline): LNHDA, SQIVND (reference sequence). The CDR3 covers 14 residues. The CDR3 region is CGSGRGLFQETQYF. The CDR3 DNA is TGTGGGTCCGGGAGGGGGTTATTTCAAGAGACCCAGTACTTC. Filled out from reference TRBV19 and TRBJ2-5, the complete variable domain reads DGGITQSPKYLFRKEGQNVTLSCEQNLNHDAMYWYRQDPGQGLRLIYYSQIVNDFQKGDIAEGYSVSREKKESFPLTVTSAQKNPTAFYLCGSGRGLFQETQYFGPGTRLLVL.

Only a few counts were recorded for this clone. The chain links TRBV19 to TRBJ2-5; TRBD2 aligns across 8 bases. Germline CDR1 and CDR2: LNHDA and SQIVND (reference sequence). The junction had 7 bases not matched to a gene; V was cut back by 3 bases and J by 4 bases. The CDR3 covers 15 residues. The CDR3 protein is CASSIGGAKRETQYF. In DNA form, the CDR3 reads TGTGCCAGTAGTATCGGGGGGGCGAAGAGAGAGACCCAGTACTTC.

CDR3 DNA sequence: TGTGCCAGTTCCGGGACAGGGGCTGATGAGCAGTACTTC. Translation: CASSGTGADEQYF. The chain employs TRBV19 and TRBJ2-7; TRBD1 matches at 10 bases. Germline trimming cut 8 bases from V and 7 bases from J; bases unmatched to any gene: 8. Germline assignment: CDR1 LNHDA and CDR2 SQIVND (reference sequence). The CDR3 sequence is 13 residues long.

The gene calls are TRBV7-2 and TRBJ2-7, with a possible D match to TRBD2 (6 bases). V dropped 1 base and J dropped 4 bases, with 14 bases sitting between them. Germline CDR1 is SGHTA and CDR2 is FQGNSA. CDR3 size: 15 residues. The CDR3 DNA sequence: TGTGCCAGCAGCTTAGGGCGGGGTCCCTCTTACGAGCAGTACTTC. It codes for CASSLGRGPSYEQYF.

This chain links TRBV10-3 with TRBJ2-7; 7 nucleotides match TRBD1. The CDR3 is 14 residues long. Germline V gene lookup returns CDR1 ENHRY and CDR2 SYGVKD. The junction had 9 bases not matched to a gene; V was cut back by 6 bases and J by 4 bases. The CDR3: CAISEGQPQYEQYF. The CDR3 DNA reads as TGTGCCATCAGCGAGGGACAGCCTCAATACGAGCAGTACTTC.

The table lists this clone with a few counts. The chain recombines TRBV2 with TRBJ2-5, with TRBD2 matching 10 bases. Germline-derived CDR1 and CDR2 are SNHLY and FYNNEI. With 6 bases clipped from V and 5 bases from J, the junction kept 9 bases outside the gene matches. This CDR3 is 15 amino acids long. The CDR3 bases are TGTGCCAGCAGACCTCCTAGCGGGAGTATGGAGACCCAGTACTTC. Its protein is CASRPPSGSMETQYF.

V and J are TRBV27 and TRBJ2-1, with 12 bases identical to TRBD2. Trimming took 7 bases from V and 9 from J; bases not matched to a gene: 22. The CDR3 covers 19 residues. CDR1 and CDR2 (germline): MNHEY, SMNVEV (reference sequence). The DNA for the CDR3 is TGTGCCAGCATCCTAAGAAGGACTAGCGGGACCGCGGAAGGGGTTGAGCAGTTCTTC. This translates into CASILRRTSGTAEGVEQFF.

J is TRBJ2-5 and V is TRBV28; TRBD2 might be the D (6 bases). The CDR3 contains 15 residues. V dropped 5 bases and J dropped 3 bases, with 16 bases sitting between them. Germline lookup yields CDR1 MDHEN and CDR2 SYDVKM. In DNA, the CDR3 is TGTGCCAGCAGTCCCCGCGGGGTAAGCGAAGAGACCCAGTACTTC. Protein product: CASSPRGVSEETQYF. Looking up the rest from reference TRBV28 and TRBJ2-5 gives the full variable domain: DVKVTQSSRYLVKRTGEKVFLECVQDMDHENMFWYRQDPGLGLRLIYFSYDVKMKEKGDIPEGYSVSREKKERFSLILESASTNQTSMYLCASSPRGVSEETQYFGPGTRLLVL.

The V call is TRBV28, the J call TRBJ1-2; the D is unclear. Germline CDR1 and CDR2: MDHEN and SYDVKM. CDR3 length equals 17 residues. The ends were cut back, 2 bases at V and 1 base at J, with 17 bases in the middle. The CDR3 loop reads CASSLAGQNNVNYGYTF. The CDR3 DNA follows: TGTGCCAGCAGTTTAGCGGGCCAGAACAACGTTAACTATGGCTACACCTTC.

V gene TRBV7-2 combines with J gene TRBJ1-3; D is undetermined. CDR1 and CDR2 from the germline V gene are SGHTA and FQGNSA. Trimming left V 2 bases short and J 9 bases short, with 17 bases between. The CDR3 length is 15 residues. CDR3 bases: TGTGCCAGCAGCTTATTCGGGGTTGGAGAGCCCACCATATATTTT. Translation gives CASSLFGVGEPTIYF.

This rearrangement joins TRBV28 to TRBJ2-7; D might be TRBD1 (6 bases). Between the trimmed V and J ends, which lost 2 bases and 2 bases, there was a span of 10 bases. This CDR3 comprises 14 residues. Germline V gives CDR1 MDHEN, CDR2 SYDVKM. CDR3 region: CASSLQGQTYEQYF. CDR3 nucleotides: TGTGCCAGCAGTTTACAGGGGCAAACCTACGAGCAGTACTTC. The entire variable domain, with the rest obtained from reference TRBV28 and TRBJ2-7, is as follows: DVKVTQSSRYLVKRTGEKVFLECVQDMDHENMFWYRQDPGLGLRLIYFSYDVKMKEKGDIPEGYSVSREKKERFSLILESASTNQTSMYLCASSLQGQTYEQYFGPGTRLTVT.

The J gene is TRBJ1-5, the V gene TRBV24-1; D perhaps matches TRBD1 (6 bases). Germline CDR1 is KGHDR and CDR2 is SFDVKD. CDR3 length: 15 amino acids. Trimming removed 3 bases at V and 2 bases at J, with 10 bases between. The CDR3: CATSDPGAGNQPQHF. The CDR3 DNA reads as TGTGCCACCAGTGATCCAGGGGCGGGCAATCAGCCCCAGCATTTT.

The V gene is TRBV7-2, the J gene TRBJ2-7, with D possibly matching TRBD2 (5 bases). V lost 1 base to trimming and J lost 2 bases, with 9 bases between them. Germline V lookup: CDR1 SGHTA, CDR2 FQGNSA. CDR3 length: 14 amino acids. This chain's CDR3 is CASSLDPLAYEQYF. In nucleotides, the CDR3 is TGTGCCAGCAGCTTAGACCCACTAGCCTACGAGCAGTACTTC.

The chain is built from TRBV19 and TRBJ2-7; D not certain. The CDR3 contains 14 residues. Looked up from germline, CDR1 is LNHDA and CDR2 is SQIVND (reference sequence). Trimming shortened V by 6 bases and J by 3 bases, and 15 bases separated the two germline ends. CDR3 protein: CASSLTVRGYEQYF. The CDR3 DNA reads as TGTGCCAGTAGCCTTACCGTTAGAGGCTACGAGCAGTACTTC.

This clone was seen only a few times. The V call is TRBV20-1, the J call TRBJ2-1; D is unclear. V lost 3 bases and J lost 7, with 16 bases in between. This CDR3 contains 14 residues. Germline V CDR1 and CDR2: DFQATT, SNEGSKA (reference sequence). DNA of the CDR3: TGCAGTGCTAGTTTGCCCTATAGTTCGAATGAGCAGTTCTTC. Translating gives CSASLPYSSNEQFF.